This T cell receptor (beta chain) was retrieved from a study of response to subunit inactivated influenza vaccine. Findings of the study overall: Few new T cells, the authors suggested, are recruited by each seasonal influenza vaccination.

J lost 9 bases, V lost 5 bases, and 6 bases had no gene match. The CDR3 extends over 13 amino acids. In germline, CDR1 is SGHAT, CDR2 FQNNGV. As for this clonotype: Its matching antigen is unknown.

TCRdb independently ran MiXCR on the RT-PCR reads; one entry per CDR3 protein. This sample has fewer than 600,000 distinct CDR3 sequences, with 7.2% found just once. This TCR was sampled from a man between 50 and 75 years old who received an inactivated influenza vaccine. The chain carries TRBV11-2 and TRBJ1-1; 10 nucleotides match TRBD1. The starting material was PBMCs from blood, obtained roughly 24 months after vaccination. In DNA, the CDR3 is TGTGCCAGCAGCCTTCCGGGACAGGGGCAAGCTTTCTTT. This translates into CASSLPGQGQAFF.